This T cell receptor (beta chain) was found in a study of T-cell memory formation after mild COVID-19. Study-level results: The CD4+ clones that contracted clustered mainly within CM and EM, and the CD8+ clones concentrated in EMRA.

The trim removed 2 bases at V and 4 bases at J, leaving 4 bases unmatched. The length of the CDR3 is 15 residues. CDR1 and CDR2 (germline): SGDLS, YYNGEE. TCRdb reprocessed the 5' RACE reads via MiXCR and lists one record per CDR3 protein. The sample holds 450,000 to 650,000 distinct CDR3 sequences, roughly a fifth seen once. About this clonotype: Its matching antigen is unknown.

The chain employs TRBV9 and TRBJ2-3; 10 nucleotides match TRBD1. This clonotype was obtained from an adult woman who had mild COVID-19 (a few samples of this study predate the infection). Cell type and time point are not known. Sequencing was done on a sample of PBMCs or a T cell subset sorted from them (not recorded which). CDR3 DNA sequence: TGTGCCAGCAGCGTCGGGACAGGGGCGGCAGATACGCAGTATTTT. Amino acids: CASSVGTGAADTQYF.